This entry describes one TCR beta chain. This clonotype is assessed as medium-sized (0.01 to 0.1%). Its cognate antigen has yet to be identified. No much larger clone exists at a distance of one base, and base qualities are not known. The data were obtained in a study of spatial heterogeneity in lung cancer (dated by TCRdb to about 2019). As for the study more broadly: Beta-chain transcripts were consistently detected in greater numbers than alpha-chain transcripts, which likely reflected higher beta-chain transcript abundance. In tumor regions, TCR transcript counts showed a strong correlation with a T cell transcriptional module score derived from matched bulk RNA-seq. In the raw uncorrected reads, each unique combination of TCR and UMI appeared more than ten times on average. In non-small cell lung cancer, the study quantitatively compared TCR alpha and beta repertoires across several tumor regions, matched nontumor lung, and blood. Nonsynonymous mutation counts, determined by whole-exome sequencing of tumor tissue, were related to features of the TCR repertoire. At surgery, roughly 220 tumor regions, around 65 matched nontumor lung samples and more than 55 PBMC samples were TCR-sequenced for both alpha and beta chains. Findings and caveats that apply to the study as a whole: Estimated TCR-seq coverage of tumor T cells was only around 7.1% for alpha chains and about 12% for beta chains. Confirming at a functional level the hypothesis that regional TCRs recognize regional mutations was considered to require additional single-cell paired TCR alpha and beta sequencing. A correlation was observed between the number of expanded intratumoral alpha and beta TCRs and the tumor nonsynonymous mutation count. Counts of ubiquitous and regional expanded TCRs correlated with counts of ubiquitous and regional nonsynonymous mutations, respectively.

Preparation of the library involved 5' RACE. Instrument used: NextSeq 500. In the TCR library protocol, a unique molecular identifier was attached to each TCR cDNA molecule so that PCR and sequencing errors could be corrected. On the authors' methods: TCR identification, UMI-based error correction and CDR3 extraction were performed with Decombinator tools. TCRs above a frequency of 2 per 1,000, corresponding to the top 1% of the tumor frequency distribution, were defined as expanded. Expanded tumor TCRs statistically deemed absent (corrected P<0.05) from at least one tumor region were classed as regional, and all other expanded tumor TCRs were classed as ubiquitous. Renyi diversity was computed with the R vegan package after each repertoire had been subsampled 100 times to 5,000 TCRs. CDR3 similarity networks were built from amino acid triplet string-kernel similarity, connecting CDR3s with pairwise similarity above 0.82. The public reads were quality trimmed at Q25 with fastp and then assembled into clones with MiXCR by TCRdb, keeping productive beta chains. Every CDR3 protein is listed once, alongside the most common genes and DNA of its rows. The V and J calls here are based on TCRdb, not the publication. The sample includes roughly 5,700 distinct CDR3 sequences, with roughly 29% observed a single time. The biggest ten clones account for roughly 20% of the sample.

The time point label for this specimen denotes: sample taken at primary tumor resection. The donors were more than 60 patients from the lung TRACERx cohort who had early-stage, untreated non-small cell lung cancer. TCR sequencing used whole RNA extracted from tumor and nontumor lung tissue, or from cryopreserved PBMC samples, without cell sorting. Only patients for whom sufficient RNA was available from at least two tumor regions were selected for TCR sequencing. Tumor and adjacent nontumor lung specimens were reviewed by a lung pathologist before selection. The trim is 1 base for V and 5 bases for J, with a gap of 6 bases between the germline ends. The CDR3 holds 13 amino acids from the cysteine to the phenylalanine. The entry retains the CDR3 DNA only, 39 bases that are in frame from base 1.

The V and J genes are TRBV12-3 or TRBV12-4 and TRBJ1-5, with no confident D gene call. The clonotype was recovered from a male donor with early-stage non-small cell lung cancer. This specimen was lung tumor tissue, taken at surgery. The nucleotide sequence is TGTGCCAGCAGTTTAGAAAGGGATCAGCCCCAGCATTTT. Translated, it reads CASSLERDQPQHF.